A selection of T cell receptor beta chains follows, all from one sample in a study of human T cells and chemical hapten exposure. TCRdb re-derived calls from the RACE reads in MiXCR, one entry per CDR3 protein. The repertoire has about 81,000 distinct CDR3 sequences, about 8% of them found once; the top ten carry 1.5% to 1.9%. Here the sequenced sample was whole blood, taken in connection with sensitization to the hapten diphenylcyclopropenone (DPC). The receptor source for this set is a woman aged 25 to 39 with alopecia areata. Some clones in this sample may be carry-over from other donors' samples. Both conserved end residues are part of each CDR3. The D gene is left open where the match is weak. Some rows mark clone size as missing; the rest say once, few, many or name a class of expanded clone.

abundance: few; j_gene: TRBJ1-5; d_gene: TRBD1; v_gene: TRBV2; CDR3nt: TGTGCCAGCCGTAGACAGGGGGGAGCCTTTAGCAATCAGCCCCAGCATTTT; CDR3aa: CASRRQGGAFSNQPQHF
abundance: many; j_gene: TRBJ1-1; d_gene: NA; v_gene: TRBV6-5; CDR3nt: TGTGCCAGCATCAACCCAACGGGGGACACTGAAGCTTTCTTT; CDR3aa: CASINPTGDTEAFF
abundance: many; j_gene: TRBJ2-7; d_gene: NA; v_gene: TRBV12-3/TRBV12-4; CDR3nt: TGTGCCAGCAGTTTGCAGGGGCCGGGCGGTAGTCGTATCGAGCAGTACTTC; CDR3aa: CASSLQGPGGSRIEQYF
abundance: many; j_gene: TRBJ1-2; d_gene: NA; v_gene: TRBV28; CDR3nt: TGTGCCAGCAGTCTCGATGCCAGCAGTTTCCGGACGGAGAACTATGGCTACACCTTC; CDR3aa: CASSLDASSFRTENYGYTF
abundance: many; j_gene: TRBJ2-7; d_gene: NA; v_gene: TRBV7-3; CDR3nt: TGTGCCAGCAGCTTAACTGCCGGACAGTCCTACGAGCAGTACTTC; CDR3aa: CASSLTAGQSYEQYF
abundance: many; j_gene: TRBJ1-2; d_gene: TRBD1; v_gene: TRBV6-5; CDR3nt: TGTGCCAGCAGGGACAGGGGCTTCTATGGCTACACCTTC; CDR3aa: CASRDRGFYGYTF
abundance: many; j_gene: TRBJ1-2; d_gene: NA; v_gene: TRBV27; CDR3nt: TGTGCCAGCAGTTTTTCACAGGACTATGGCTACACCTTC; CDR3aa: CASSFSQDYGYTF
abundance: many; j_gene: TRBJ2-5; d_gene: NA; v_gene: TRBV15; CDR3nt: TGTGCCACCAGCAGAGATCGGCTGTACCAAGAGACCCAGTACTTC; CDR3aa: CATSRDRLYQETQYF
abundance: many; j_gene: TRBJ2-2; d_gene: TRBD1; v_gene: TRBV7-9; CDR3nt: TGTGCCAGCAGGTCCCAGGGGGACACCGGGGAGCTGTTTTTT; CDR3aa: CASRSQGDTGELFF
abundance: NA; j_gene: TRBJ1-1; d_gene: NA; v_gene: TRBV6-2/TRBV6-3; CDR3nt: TGTGCCAGCAGCCCGCAGGGATTCACTGAAGCTTTCTTT; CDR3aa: CASSPQGFTEAFF
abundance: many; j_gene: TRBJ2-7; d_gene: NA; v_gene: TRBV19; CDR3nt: TGTGCCAGTAGCACAGGGTTGGTTGCGGGGGCCTACGAGCAGTACTTC; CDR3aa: CASSTGLVAGAYEQYF
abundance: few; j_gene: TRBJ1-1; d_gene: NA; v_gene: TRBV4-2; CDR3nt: TGTGCCAGCAGACAAACAGGGACTGAAGCTTTCTTT; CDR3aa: CASRQTGTEAFF
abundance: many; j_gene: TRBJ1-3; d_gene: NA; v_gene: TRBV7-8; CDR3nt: TGTGCCAGCACCTCTTTTAGGTCCGGGACTATCCGAAGGGGAAACACCATATATTTT; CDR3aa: CASTSFRSGTIRRGNTIYF
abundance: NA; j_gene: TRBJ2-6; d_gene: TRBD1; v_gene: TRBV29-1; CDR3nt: TGCAGCGTGGGACAGATCTCTGGGGCCAACGTCCTGACTTTC; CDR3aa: CSVGQISGANVLTF
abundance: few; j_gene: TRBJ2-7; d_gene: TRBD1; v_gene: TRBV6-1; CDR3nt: TGTGCCAGCAGTGGAGGGACAGGGGGCTCCTACGAGCAGTACTTC; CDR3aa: CASSGGTGGSYEQYF